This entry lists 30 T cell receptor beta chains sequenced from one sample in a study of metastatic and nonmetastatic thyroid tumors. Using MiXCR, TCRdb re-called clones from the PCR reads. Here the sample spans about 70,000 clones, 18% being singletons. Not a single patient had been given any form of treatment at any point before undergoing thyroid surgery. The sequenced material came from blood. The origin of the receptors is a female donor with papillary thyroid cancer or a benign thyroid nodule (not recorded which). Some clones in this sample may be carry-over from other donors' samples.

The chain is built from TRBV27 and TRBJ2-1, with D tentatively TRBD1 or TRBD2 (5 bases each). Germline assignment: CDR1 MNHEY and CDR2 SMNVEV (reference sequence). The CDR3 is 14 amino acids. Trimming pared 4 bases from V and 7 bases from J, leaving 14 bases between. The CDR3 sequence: CASSWGPSGNEQFF. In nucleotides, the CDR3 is TGTGCCAGCAGTTGGGGACCTTCTGGGAATGAGCAGTTCTTC.

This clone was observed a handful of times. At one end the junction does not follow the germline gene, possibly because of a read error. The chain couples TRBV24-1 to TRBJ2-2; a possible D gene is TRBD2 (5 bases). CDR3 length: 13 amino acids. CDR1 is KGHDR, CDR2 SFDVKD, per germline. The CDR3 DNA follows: TGTGCCACCCGGACTGTCTCAGCCGGGGATCTGTTTTTT. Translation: CATRTVSAGDLFF.

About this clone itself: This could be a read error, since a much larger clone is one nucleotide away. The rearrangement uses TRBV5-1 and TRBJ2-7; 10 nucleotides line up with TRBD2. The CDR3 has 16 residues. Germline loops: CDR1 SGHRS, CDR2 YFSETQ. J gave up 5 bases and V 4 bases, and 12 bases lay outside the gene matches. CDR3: CASSQRYIAGGDEQYF. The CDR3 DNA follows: TGCGCCAGCAGCCAGCGATATATAGCGGGAGGAGACGAGCAGTACTTC.

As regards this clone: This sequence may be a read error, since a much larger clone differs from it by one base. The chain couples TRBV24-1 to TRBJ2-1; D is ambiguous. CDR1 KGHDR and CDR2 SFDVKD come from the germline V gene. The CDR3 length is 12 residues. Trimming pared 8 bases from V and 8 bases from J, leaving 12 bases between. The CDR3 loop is CATIRGVDEQFF. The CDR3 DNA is TGTGCCACCATCCGTGGAGTCGATGAGCAGTTCTTC.

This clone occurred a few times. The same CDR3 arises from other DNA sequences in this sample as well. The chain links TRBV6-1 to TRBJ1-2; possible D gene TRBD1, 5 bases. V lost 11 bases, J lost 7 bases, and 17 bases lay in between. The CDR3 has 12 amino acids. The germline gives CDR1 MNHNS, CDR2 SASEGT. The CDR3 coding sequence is TGTGCCGGAGGGGAGGGTTTTGGTGGCTACACCTTC. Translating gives CAGGEGFGGYTF.

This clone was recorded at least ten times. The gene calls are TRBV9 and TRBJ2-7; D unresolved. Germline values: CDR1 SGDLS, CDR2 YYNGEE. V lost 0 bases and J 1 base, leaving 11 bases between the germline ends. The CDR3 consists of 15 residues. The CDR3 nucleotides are TGTGCCAGCAGCGTAGACGGGCCTCCTTCCTACGAGCAGTACTTC. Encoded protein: CASSVDGPPSYEQYF. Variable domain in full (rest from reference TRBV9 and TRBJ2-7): DSGVTQTPKHLITATGQRVTLRCSPRSGDLSVYWYQQSLDQGLQFLIQYYNGEERAKGNILERFSAQQFPDLHSELNLSSLELGDSALYFCASSVDGPPSYEQYFGPGTRLTVT.

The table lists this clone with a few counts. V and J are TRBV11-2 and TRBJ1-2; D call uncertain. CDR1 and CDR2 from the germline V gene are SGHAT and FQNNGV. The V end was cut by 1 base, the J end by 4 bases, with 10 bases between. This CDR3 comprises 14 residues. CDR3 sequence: CASSLALGSYGYTF. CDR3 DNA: TGTGCCAGCAGCTTAGCTCTCGGCAGCTATGGCTACACCTTC.

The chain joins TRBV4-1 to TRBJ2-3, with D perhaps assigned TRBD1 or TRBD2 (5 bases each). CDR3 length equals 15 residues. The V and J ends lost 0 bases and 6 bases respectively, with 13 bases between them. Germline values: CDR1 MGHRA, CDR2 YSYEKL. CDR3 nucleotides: TGCGCCAGCAGCCAAGATGGGACCATCCCCGATACGCAGTATTTT. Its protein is CASSQDGTIPDTQYF.

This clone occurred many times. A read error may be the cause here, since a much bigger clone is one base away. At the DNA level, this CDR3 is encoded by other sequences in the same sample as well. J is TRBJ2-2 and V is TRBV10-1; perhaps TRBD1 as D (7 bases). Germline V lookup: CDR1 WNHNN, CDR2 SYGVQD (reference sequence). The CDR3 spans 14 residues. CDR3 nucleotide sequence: TGCGCCAGCAGTCGACAGGGAGGCACCGGGGAGTTGTTTTTT. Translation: CASSRQGGTGELFF.

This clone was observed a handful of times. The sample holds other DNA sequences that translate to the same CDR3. CDR3 residues: CSASMAGLAGGGETQYF. The CDR3 DNA reads as TGCAGTGCTAGTATGGCGGGGTTAGCGGGAGGTGGGGAGACCCAGTACTTC. V gene TRBV20-1 combines with J gene TRBJ2-5; 10 positions agree with TRBD2. The CDR3 runs 17 residues. Germline CDR1 and CDR2: DFQATT and SNEGSKA (reference sequence). V lost 3 bases and J lost 5; bases outside the gene matches: 15.

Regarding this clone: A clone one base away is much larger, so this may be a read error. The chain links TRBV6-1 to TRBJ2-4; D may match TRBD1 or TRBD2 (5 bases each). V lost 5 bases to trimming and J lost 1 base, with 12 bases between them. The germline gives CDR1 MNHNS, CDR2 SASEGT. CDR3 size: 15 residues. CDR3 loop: CASSKLEGAKNIQYF. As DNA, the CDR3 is TGTGCCAGCAGTAAACTAGAGGGGGCCAAAAACATTCAGTACTTC.

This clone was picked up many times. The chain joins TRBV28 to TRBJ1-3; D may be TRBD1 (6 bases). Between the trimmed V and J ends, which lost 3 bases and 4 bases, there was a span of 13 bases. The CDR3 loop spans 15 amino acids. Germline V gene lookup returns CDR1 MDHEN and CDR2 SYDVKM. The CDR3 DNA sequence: TGTGCCAGCAGTTTTGGGGGGGCGGCCGGAAACACCATATATTTT. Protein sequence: CASSFGGAAGNTIYF.

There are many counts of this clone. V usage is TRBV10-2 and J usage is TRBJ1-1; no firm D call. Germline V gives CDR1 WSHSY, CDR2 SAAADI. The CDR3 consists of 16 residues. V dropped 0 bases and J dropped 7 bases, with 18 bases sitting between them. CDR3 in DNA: TGCGCCAGCAGTGAGTCCCTTCTCCGCCCCGACGGTGAAGCTTTCTTT. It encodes CASSESLLRPDGEAFF.

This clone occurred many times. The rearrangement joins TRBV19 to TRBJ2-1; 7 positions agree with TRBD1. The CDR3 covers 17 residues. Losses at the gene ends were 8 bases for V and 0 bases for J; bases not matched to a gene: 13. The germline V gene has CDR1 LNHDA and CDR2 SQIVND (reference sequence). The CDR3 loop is CASSLGRGFSSYNEQFF. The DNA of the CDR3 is TGTGCCAGTTCCCTCGGCAGGGGGTTCAGCTCCTACAATGAGCAGTTCTTC.

The CDR3 sequence is CASAQTVDNQPQHF. The DNA for the CDR3 is TGCGCCAGCGCCCAGACAGTTGACAATCAGCCCCAGCATTTT. V and J are TRBV5-1 and TRBJ1-5, with D possibly TRBD1 on 5 matching bases. The germline V gene has CDR1 SGHRS and CDR2 YFSETQ. There are 14 residues in the CDR3. V was cut by 7 bases and J by 3 bases, with 14 bases left in between.

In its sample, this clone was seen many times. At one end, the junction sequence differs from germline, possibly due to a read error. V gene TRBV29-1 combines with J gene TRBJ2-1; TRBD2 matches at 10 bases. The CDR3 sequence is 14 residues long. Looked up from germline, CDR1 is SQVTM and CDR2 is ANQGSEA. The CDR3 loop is CSFDGLAGVHEQFF. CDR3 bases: TGCAGCTTTGACGGGCTAGCGGGAGTTCATGAGCAGTTCTTC.

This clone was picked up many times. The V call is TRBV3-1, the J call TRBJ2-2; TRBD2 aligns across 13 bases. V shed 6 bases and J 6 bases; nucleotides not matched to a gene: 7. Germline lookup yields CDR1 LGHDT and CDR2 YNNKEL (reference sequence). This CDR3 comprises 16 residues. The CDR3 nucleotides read TGTGCCAGCAGAAAAACTAGCGGGAGGGATTCCGGGGAGCTGTTTTTT. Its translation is CASRKTSGRDSGELFF.

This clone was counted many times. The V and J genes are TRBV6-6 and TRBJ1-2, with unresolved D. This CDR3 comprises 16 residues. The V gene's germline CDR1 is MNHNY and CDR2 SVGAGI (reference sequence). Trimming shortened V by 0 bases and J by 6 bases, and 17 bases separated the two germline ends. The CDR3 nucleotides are TGTGCCAGCAGTTACTCAATAGTTGTGGGTGACGATGGCTACACCTTC. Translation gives CASSYSIVVGDDGYTF.

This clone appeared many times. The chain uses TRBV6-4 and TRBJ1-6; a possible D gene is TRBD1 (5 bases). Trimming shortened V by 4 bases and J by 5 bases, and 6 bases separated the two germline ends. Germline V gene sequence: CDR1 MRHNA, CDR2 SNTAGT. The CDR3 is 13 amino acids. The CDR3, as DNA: TGTGCCAGCAGTGTACAGGATAATTCACCCCTCCACTTT. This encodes CASSVQDNSPLHF.

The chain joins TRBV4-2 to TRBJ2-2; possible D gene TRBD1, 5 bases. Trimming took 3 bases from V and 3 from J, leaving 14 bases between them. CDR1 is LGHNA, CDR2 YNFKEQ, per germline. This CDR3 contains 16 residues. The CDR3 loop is CASSHGLPQDTGELFF. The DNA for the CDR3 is TGTGCCAGCAGCCATGGGCTCCCACAGGACACCGGGGAGCTGTTTTTT.

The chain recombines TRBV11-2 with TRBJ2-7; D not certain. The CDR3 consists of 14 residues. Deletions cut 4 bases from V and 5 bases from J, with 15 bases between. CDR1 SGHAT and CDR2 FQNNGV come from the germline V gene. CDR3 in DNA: TGTGCCAGCAGCTCCAGTGGCAGTCTTCACGAGCAGTACTTC. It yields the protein CASSSSGSLHEQYF.

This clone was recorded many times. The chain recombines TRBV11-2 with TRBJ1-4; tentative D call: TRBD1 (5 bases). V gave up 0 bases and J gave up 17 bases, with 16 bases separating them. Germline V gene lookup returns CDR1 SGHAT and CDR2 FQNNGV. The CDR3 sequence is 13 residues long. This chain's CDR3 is CASSLDRGTSQFF. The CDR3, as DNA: TGTGCCAGCAGCTTAGATAGAGGGACCTCCCAATTTTTT.

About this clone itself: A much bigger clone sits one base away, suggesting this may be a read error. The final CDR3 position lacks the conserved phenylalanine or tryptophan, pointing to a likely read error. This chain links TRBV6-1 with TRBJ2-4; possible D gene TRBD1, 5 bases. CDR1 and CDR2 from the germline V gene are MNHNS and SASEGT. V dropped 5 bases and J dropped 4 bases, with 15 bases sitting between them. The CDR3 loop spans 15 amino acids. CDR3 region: CASSILADTKNIQYL. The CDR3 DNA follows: TGTGCCAGCAGTATCCTGGCGGACACTAAAAACATTCAGTACCTC.

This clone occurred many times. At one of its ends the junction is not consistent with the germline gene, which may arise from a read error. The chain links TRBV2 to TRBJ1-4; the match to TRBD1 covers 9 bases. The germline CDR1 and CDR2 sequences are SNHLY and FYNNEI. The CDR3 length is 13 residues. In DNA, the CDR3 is TGTGCGAGCAGGTGGACAGGGGATGAAAAACTGTTTTTT. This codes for CASRWTGDEKLFF. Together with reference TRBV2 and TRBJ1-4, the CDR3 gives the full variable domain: EPEVTQTPSHQVTQMGQEVILRCVPISNHLYFYWYRQILGQKVEFLVSFYNNEISEKSEIFDDQFSVERPDGSNFTLKIRSTKLEDSAMYFCASRWTGDEKLFFGSGTQLSVL.

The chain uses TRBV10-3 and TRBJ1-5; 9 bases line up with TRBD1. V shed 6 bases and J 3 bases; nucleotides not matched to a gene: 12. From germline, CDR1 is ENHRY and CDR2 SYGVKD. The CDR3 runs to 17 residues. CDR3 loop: CAIRAGQGRLINQPQHF. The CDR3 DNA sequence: TGTGCCATCAGGGCGGGACAGGGACGTTTGATCAATCAGCCCCAGCATTTT.

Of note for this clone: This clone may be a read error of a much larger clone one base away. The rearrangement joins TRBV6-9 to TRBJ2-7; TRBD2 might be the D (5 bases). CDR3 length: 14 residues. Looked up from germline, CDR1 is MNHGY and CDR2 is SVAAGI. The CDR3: CASSPNPGIHEQYF. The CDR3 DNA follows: TGCGCTAGCAGCCCTAACCCCGGAATCCACGAGCAGTACTTC.

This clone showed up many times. CDR3 region: CASSMGQAGTGELFF. The CDR3 DNA reads as TGTGCCAGCAGCATGGGACAGGCGGGCACCGGGGAGCTGTTTTTT. The chain uses TRBV7-2 and TRBJ2-2; 8 nucleotides agree with TRBD1. Unmatched junction bases numbered 6, after V lost 5 bases and J lost 4 bases. Germline loops: CDR1 SGHTA, CDR2 FQGNSA. The CDR3 runs 15 residues.

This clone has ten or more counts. The CDR3 DNA follows: TGCAGCGTTGAAGAGGGCCGGCTGGACACTGAAGCTTTCTTT. Amino acid sequence: CSVEEGRLDTEAFF. The chain links TRBV29-1 to TRBJ1-1, with D unresolved. Trimming took off 0 bases at V and 3 bases at J, with 11 bases between the two ends. CDR1 and CDR2 from the germline V gene are SQVTM and ANQGSEA. The length of the CDR3 is 14 residues.

This CDR3 reads CSATTGQRAFF. The CDR3 coding sequence is TGCAGTGCTACGACAGGGCAGAGAGCTTTCTTT. This rearrangement joins TRBV20-1 to TRBJ1-1, with 7 bases fitting TRBD1. J gave up 10 bases and V 4 bases, and 6 bases lay outside the gene matches. This CDR3 is 11 amino acids long. CDR1 is DFQATT and CDR2 is SNEGSKA in the germline V gene (reference sequence).

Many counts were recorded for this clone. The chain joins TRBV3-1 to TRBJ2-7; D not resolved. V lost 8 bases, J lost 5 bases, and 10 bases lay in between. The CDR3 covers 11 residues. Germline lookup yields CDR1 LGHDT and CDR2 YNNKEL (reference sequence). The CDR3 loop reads CASPTGHEQYF. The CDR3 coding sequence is TGTGCCAGCCCTACGGGCCACGAGCAGTACTTC.